The rows below give T cell receptor beta chains drawn from one sample of a study of Graves' ophthalmopathy and Graves' hyperthyroidism. TCRdb reanalysed the multiplex PCR reads using MiXCR and keeps one entry per CDR3 protein. The sample has approximately 460,000 distinct CDR3 sequences; roughly an eighth are singletons. The sequencing sample was made of blood. These TCRs come from a woman in her twenties or thirties with Graves' ophthalmopathy. The CDR3 runs from the conserved cysteine through the conserved F or W.

j_call	v_call	cdr3_aa
TRBJ1-6	TRBV6-1	CASSGIRNSPLHF
TRBJ1-1	TRBV6-1	CASSRPGLLNTEAFF
TRBJ2-2	TRBV28	CASSLSPGGQKELFF
TRBJ2-5	TRBV6-1	CASSEDGGETQYF
TRBJ2-5	TRBV28	CASSPVRGPQETQYF
TRBJ1-2	TRBV27	CASSTGRDLLGYTF
TRBJ1-1	TRBV4-2	CASSQDRRGLEAFF
TRBJ2-5	TRBV6-5	CASSYSNRQETQYF
TRBJ2-7	TRBV12-3/TRBV12-4	CASSRGGGVSYEQYF
TRBJ2-5	TRBV12-3/TRBV12-4	CASSFGGVETQYF
TRBJ2-7	TRBV7-8	CASSLGARQVGYEQYF
TRBJ1-1	TRBV6-5	CASSYGTGPEAFF
TRBJ2-2	TRBV19	CASSFLTVSTGELFF
TRBJ2-2	TRBV12-3/TRBV12-4	CASSFSGPDTGELFF
TRBJ1-1	TRBV19	CASSISPQVMNTEAFF
TRBJ2-5	TRBV7-7	CASSASGGEETQYF
TRBJ2-6	TRBV24-1	CATSDPKESGANVLTF
TRBJ1-1	TRBV10-3	CAISESMGDTEAFF
TRBJ1-5	TRBV19	CASSMLERWTGLNNQPQHF
TRBJ2-7	TRBV6-1	CASSEVTRYF
TRBJ1-5	TRBV12-3/TRBV12-4	CASSQTGTYNQPQHF
TRBJ1-1	TRBV27	CASSVGRTSTEAFF
TRBJ1-5	TRBV2	CASADAGNQPQHF
TRBJ1-6	TRBV28	CASSLRQGRNSPLHF
TRBJ2-7	TRBV30	CAWSTGRDEQYF
TRBJ2-5	TRBV7-2	CASSSYTYQETQYF
TRBJ2-7	TRBV24-1	CATSDGADSYEQYF
TRBJ2-7	TRBV27	CASSLSAGGSYEQYF
TRBJ1-2	TRBV6-4	CASSTYGRRGPDYGYTF
TRBJ1-1	TRBV19	CASRSGTDRVRMNTEAFF
TRBJ2-7	TRBV20-1	CSATPGRSTYEQYF
TRBJ1-1	TRBV27	CATQPYQGLNTEAFF
TRBJ2-5	TRBV20-1	CSAKPGVGGETQYF
TRBJ1-2	TRBV11-2	CASSLERTNYGYTF
TRBJ2-7	TRBV6-5	CASSRPKNEQYF
TRBJ2-4	TRBV28	CASSNRQGKLAKNIQYF
TRBJ2-5	TRBV12-3/TRBV12-4	CASRPYQRDQETQYF
TRBJ1-2	TRBV4-1	CASSQVSHYGYTF
TRBJ2-7	TRBV29-1	CSVEGIAYEQYF
TRBJ2-1	TRBV20-1	CSALGQGANEQFF
TRBJ2-6	TRBV6-1	CASSSEAAGANVLTF
TRBJ2-7	TRBV6-1	CASSEGGGIYEQYF
TRBJ1-1	TRBV4-1	CASSQEDPRWGTEAFF
TRBJ2-7	TRBV24-1	CATSDLSRGGEQYF
TRBJ2-5	TRBV20-1	CSARDREVMDRQETQYF
TRBJ1-2	TRBV12-3/TRBV12-4	CASSLRRGTSDGYTF
TRBJ1-1	TRBV15	CATSRATGAETEAFF
TRBJ2-5	TRBV27	CASSLSRWGATQYF